This TCR beta chain was recorded in a study of T cell repertoires in cytomegalovirus infection. Study-level information: CMV epitopes used comprised recently identified HLA-C-restricted ones and well-studied HLA-B-restricted ones.

MiXCR, applied by TCRdb to the reads, yields one record per CDR3 protein. The data contain about 570,000 distinct CDR3 sequences, roughly 43% of them singletons. CDR3 length: 17 amino acids. The V gene's germline CDR1 is MNHNY and CDR2 SVGAGI (reference sequence). The trim removed 6 bases at V and 7 bases at J, leaving 18 bases unmatched. This clonotype was counted ten times or more. The antigen is not known. Whole-study findings and limits: The study identified carriers of CMV plus the relevant HLA from cumulative public TCR beta family frequency.

The V gene is TRBV6-6, the J gene TRBJ2-5; 9 nucleotides line up with TRBD1. Sample: cultured PBMCs, taken from culture after CMV antigen stimulation. This receptor was identified in a human donor in good health (CMV status not recorded). Some clones in this sample may be carry-over from other donors' samples. The CDR3 region is CASRSQGADSSWGTQYF. The CDR3 nucleotides read TGTGCCAGCAGGTCACAGGGGGCCGATTCCTCCTGGGGGACCCAGTACTTC.